The clone carrying this T cell receptor beta chain was picked up one time. No antigen is known for it. These data come from a study of memory CD4+ T cells and cytomegalovirus serostatus. Study summary: Of the healthy Belgian adults, eight or nine were CMV seropositive and 24 seronegative. Notes on the study in general: The CMV-associated TCR signature appears largely within the CD4+ memory repertoire.

The sort gate was single viable CD3+CD4+CD8-CD45RO+ cells for memory CD4+ T cells. Donors' CMV status reflects serum IgG against pp150, pp28, p38, p52. Profiled with immunoSEQ multiplex PCR; TCRdb holds only in-frame clones, not every one. The sample includes around 88,000 clones, 75% to 85% seen only once; the top ten take 3.6%. CDR1 is SGHRS, CDR2 YFSETQ, per germline. Germline trimming cut 3 bases from V and 2 bases from J; bases unmatched to any gene: 8. The CDR3 covers 15 residues. This receptor was taken from an adult in good health and CMV-seropositive. This rearrangement joins TRBV5-1 to TRBJ2-7, with 7 bases fitting TRBD1. Material: memory CD4+ T cells from blood. The CDR3 DNA is TGCGCCAGCAGCTACCTCGGGACAGAGGCCTACGAGCAGTACTTC. It translates to CASSYLGTEAYEQYF. Looking up the rest from reference TRBV5-1 and TRBJ2-7 gives the full variable domain: KAGVTQTPRYLIKTRGQQVTLSCSPISGHRSVSWYQQTPGQGLQFLFEYFSETQRNKGNFPGRFSGRQFSNSRSEMNVSTLELGDSALYLCASSYLGTEAYEQYFGPGTRLTVT.